Below, 21 T cell receptor beta chains from the same sample are listed, as sequenced in a study of glioma-infiltrating T cells. TCR alpha and beta CDR3 regions were amplified from RNA using iRepertoire nested multiplex PCR. Each CDR3 protein is one row after TCRdb ran MiXCR on the multiplex PCR reads. The table records roughly 350,000 distinct CDR3 sequences, 41% of them present only once. What was sequenced was glioma tissue, nonneoplastic brain tissue, or PBMCs (not recorded which). These receptor sequences come from a human donor with low-grade glioma or glioblastoma, undergoing nonglioma brain surgery, or in good health (not recorded which).

The J gene is TRBJ2-3, the V gene TRBV7-8; TRBD1 agrees at 8 bases. CDR1 is SGHVS, CDR2 FQNEAQ, per germline. This CDR3 is built from 16 residues. V gave up 1 base and J gave up 4 bases; unmatched junction bases: 7. Here the CDR3 DNA reads TGTGCCAGCAGCTTAGAGGTGACAGGGGTCCCAGATACGCAGTATTTT. Its protein product is CASSLEVTGVPDTQYF.

A word on this clonotype: This may be a read error, as it is one base from a much larger clone. CDR3 DNA sequence: TGTGCCGGCAGTGGGTATCCCAATAATGAAAAACTGTTTTTT. Residues: CAGSGYPNNEKLFF. The genes are TRBV28 and TRBJ1-4; the D is unclear. The CDR3 is 14 amino acids. Germline CDR1 and CDR2: MDHEN and SYDVKM.

A word on this clonotype: One end of the junction does not line up with germline, which may come from a read error. The chain couples TRBV27 to TRBJ2-1; 10 bases map to TRBD2. Germline V gene lookup returns CDR1 MNHEY and CDR2 SMNVEV (reference sequence). This CDR3 contains 17 residues. The DNA of the CDR3 is TGTGCCAGCAGAAAGAGGGCTAGCGGGAGTTTGTACAATGAGCAGTCCTTC. Translated: CASRKRASGSLYNEQSF.

The genes are TRBV30 and TRBJ1-1, with D perhaps matching TRBD1 (6 bases). The germline gives CDR1 GTSNPN, CDR2 SVGIG (reference sequence). Trimming stripped 5 bases from V and 2 bases from J, with 9 bases between. This CDR3 region has 12 residues. CDR3 sequence reads: CAWEGGNTEAFF. CDR3 nucleotide sequence: TGTGCCTGGGAGGGGGGAAACACTGAAGCTTTCTTT.

This clonotype has a handful of counts. The chain has TRBV20-1 and TRBJ1-5; TRBD1 aligns across 8 bases. Trimming removed 5 bases from V and 1 base from J; junction bases left unmatched: 7. The CDR3 contains 15 residues. Germline V gene sequence: CDR1 DFQATT, CDR2 SNEGSKA (reference sequence). The chain's CDR3 is CSALTGAYSNQPQHF. In DNA, the CDR3 is TGCAGTGCTTTGACAGGGGCGTACAGCAATCAGCCCCAGCATTTT.

Regarding this clonotype: A read error may be the cause here, since a much bigger clone is one base away. This chain links TRBV6-1 with TRBJ2-1; the match to TRBD2 covers 11 bases. Germline CDR1 MNHNS, CDR2 SASEGT. The V gene end was trimmed by 6 bases and the J gene end by 10 bases; junction bases not matched to a gene: 8. This CDR3 is 14 amino acids long. CDR3 region: CASRRLAGTYEQFF. The CDR3 DNA reads TGTGCCAGCAGAAGACTAGCGGGAACCTACGAGCAGTTCTTC.

On this clonotype itself: A read error may produce the germline difference seen at one junction end. The gene calls are TRBV20-1 and TRBJ2-3; 13 bases are a match to TRBD2. Germline CDR1 and CDR2: DFQATT and SNEGSKA (reference sequence). The CDR3 has 15 residues. Here the CDR3 DNA reads TGCAGTGCTAGAGCACTAGCGGGAGGGCCGGATACGCGGTATTTT. Protein: CSARALAGGPDTRYF.

As for this clonotype: Compared with germline, one end of the junction differs, possibly owing to a read error. This sequence joins TRBV28 and TRBJ1-3; D is ambiguous. Germline V gives CDR1 MDHEN, CDR2 SYDVKM. The CDR3 has 15 residues. In DNA, the CDR3 is TGTGCCAGCAGTTTCCCGGGAAGGACGGGAAACACCAAATATTTT. It encodes CASSFPGRTGNTKYF. Full variable domain (missing parts from reference TRBV28 and TRBJ1-3): DVKVTQSSRYLVKRTGEKVFLECVQDMDHENMFWYRQDPGLGLRLIYFSYDVKMKEKGDIPEGYSVSREKKERFSLILESASTNQTSMYLCASSFPGRTGNTKYFGEGSWLTVV.

The rearrangement joins TRBV5-8 to TRBJ2-1; TRBD2 matches at 12 bases. The J call may be faulty, since TRBJ2-5 better matches the DNA end. The CDR3 extends over 18 amino acids. From germline, CDR1 is SGHTS and CDR2 YDEGEE. CDR3: CASSSVTSGSGVGETQYF. The CDR3 DNA reads as TGTGCCAGCAGCTCAGTGACTAGCGGGAGCGGAGTCGGGGAGACCCAGTACTTC.

On this clonotype: This may arise from a read error, as a much more abundant clone is one base away. J is TRBJ2-5 and V is TRBV6-5, with D unresolved. The CDR3 totals 13 residues. The V end lost 3 bases, the J end lost 2 bases, and 7 bases lay between the germline ends. The V gene's germline CDR1 is MNHEY and CDR2 SVGAGI. CDR3 protein: CASSYIAQETQYF. The CDR3, as DNA: TGTGCCAGCAGTTATATTGCTCAAGAGACCCAGTACTTC.

As regards this clonotype: The junction departs from germline at one end; a sequencing error may be responsible. V gene TRBV7-2 combines with J gene TRBJ2-3; D possibly corresponds to TRBD1 (6 bases). From germline, CDR1 is SGHTA and CDR2 FQGNSA. The CDR3 loop spans 14 amino acids. In DNA form, the CDR3 reads TGTGCCAGCAGCTTAAGACAGGTGCAAGATACGAAGTATTTT. Encoded protein: CASSLRQVQDTKYF. Full variable domain (remainder filled in from reference TRBV7-2 and TRBJ2-3): GAGVSQSPSNKVTEKGKDVELRCDPISGHTALYWYRQSLGQGLEFLIYFQGNSAPDKSGLPSDRFSAERTGGSVSTLTIQRTQQEDSAVYLCASSLRQVQDTKYFGPGTRLTVL.

This chain uses TRBV20-1 with TRBJ2-7; no definite D call. Trimming cost V 3 bases and J 6 bases, with 9 bases left between them. The CDR3 has 11 residues. The germline V gene has CDR1 DFQATT and CDR2 SNEGSKA (reference sequence). Here the CDR3 reads CSASRQAEQYF. CDR3 nucleotide sequence: TGCAGTGCTAGTCGGCAGGCCGAGCAGTACTTC.

In its sample, this clonotype was seen many times. This chain joins TRBV6-5 and TRBJ1-2; maybe TRBD1 (6 bases). The length of the CDR3 is 15 residues. V dropped 2 bases and J dropped 0 bases, with 10 bases sitting between them. Germline CDR1 is MNHEY and CDR2 is SVGAGI. The CDR3 reads CASSYGQLANYGYTF. The CDR3 DNA follows: TGTGCCAGCAGTTACGGACAGCTGGCTAACTATGGCTACACCTTC.

This clonotype came up a few times. The chain employs TRBV6-6 and TRBJ2-1; the D gene is possibly TRBD1 (5 bases). Germline V gene data show CDR1 as MNHNY and CDR2 as SVGAGI (reference sequence). CDR3 length: 13 amino acids. The V gene lost 4 bases and the J gene lost 5 bases, with 9 bases spanning the gap. The CDR3 reads CASSLGVNNEQFF. The CDR3 nucleotides read TGTGCCAGCAGTTTAGGGGTAAACAATGAGCAGTTCTTC.

The CDR3 DNA sequence: TGTGCCAGCAGTACCCGGACAGTAGGGGACCAAGAGACCCAGTTCTTC. Residues: CASSTRTVGDQETQFF. The chain recombines TRBV6-5 with TRBJ2-1; tentative D call: TRBD1 (6 bases). V was shortened by 5 bases and J by 13 bases, with 27 bases between the two germline ends. Germline V gene sequence: CDR1 MNHEY, CDR2 SVGAGI. This CDR3 has 16 residues.

In this sample, this clonotype turned up a few times. The chain has TRBV6-6 and TRBJ1-5; no reliable D call. The CDR3 runs to 17 residues. V was shortened by 0 bases and J by 2 bases, with 14 bases between the two germline ends. CDR1 and CDR2 from the germline V gene are MNHNY and SVGAGI (reference sequence). The CDR3 DNA follows: TGTGCCAGCAGTTACTCGAAGGAAAGAAGGGGCAATCAGCCCCAGCATTTT. It translates to CASSYSKERRGNQPQHF.

CDR3 DNA: TGTGCCAGCAGTTCTCGTGCTAGCGGGGCCCCCAGTCAAGAGACCCAGTACTTC. Protein product: CASSSRASGAPSQETQYF. The chain links TRBV6-1 to TRBJ2-5; 9 bases agree with TRBD2. J gave up 2 bases and V 5 bases, and 15 bases lay outside the gene matches. This CDR3 is built from 18 residues. Per germline, CDR1 MNHNS and CDR2 SASEGT.

Notes on this clonotype: A single base separates this from a much larger clone, so it may be a read error. This chain links TRBV6-1 with TRBJ2-7; D remains unclear. V was trimmed by 6 bases and J by 8 bases, leaving 11 bases between them. The V gene's germline CDR1 is MNHNS and CDR2 SASEGT. The length of the CDR3 is 11 residues. In nucleotides, the CDR3 is TGTGCCAGCAGAACCTGGGGTAAGCAGTACTTC. Its protein product is CASRTWGKQYF.

This chain links TRBV7-6 with TRBJ2-7, with 8 bases matching TRBD2. Germline V gene data show CDR1 as SGHVS and CDR2 as FNYEAQ. The CDR3 totals 15 residues. The V gene end was trimmed by 5 bases and the J gene end by 0 bases; junction bases not matched to a gene: 6. For the CDR3, the DNA is TGTGCCAGCAGCCCTATTAGCGGGACCTCCTACGAGCAGTACTTC. This codes for CASSPISGTSYEQYF.

The CDR3 reads CASSPRTSGVYEQYF. The CDR3 coding sequence is TGTGCCAGCAGCCCCAGGACTAGCGGGGTCTACGAGCAGTACTTC. The chain links TRBV28 to TRBJ2-7; 12 nucleotides align to TRBD2. This CDR3 comprises 15 residues. Germline V lookup: CDR1 MDHEN, CDR2 SYDVKM. Germline trimming cut 6 bases from V and 3 bases from J; bases unmatched to any gene: 6.

Comment on this clonotype: Just one base apart from a much larger clone, this may be a read error. The chain has TRBV15 and TRBJ2-1; possibly TRBD2 for D (5 bases). CDR1 and CDR2 from the germline V gene are LNHNV and YYDKDF (reference sequence). CDR3 length: 15 residues. V dropped 5 bases and J dropped 8 bases, with 19 bases sitting between them. CDR3 bases: TGTGCCACCAGCGTTTCGGCTAGCTGGATTGATGAGCAGTTCTTC. It is translated as CATSVSASWIDEQFF.